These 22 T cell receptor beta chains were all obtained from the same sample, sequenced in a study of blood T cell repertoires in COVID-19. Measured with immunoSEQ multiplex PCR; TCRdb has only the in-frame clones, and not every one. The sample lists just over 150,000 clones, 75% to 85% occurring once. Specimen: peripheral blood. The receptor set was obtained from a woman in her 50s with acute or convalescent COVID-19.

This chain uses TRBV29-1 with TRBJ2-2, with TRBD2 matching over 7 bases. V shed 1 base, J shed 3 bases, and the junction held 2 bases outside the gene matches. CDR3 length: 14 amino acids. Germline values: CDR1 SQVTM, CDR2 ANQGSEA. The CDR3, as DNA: TGCAGCGTTGAAGGCGGGAGCCACACCGGGGAGCTGTTTTTT. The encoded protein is CSVEGGSHTGELFF.

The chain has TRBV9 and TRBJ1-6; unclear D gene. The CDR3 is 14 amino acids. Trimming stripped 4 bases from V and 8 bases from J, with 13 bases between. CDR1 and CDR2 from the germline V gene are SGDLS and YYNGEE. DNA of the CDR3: TGTGCCAGCAGCCCGGTGGGCCAATATTCACCCCTCCACTTT. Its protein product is CASSPVGQYSPLHF.

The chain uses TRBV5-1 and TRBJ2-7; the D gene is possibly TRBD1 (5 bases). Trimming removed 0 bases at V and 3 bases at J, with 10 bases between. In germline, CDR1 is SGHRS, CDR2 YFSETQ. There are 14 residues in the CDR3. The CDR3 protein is CASSLEGVGYEQYF. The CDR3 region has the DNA TGCGCCAGCAGCTTGGAAGGGGTAGGCTACGAGCAGTACTTC.

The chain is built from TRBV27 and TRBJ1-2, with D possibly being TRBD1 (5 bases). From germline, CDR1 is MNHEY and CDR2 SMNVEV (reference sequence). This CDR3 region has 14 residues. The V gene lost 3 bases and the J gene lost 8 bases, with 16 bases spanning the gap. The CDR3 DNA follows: TGTGCCAGCAGTTTCGCGGGGCGAGGCAAAGGCTACACCTTC. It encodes CASSFAGRGKGYTF.

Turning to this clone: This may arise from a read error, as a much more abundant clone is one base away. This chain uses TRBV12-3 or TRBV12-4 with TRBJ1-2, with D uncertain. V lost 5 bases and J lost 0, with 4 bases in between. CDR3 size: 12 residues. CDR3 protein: CASSQTNYGYTF. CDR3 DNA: TGTGCCAGCAGTCAGACTAACTATGGCTACACCTTC.

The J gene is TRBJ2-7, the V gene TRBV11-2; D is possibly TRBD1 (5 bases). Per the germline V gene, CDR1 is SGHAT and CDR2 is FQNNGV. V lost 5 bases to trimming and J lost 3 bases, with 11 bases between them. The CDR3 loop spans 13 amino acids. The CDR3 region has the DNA TGTGCCAGCAGCCCGGCAGGGTTCTACGAGCAGTACTTC. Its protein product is CASSPAGFYEQYF.

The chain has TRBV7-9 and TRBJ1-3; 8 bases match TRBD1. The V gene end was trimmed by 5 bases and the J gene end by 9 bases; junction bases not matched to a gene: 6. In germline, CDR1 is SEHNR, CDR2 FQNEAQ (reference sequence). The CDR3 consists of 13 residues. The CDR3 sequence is CASSLLGQGTIYF. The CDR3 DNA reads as TGTGCCAGCAGCCTCCTCGGACAGGGCACCATATATTTT. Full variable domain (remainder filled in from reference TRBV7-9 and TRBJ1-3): DTGVSQNPRHKITKRGQNVTFRCDPISEHNRLYWYRQTLGQGPEFLTYFQNEAQLEKSRLLSDRFSAERPKGSFSTLEIQRTEQGDSAMYLCASSLLGQGTIYFGEGSWLTVV.

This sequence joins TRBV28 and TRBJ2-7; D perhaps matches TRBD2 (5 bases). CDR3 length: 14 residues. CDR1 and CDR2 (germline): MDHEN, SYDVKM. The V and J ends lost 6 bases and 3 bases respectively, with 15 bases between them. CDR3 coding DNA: TGTGCCAGCAGCCGCCCCCTCGGGGTCTACGAGCAGTACTTC. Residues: CASSRPLGVYEQYF.

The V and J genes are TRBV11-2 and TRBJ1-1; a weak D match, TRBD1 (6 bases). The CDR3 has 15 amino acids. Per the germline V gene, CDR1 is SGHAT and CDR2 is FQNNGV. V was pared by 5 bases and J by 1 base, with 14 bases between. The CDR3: CASSIAGTTNTEAFF. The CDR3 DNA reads TGTGCCAGCAGCATCGCCGGGACAACGAACACTGAAGCTTTCTTT.

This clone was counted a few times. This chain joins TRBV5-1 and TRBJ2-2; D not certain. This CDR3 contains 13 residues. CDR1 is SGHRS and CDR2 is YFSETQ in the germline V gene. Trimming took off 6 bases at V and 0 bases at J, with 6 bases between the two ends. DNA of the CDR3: TGCGCCAGCATTAATACGAACACCGGGGAGCTGTTTTTT. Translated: CASINTNTGELFF.

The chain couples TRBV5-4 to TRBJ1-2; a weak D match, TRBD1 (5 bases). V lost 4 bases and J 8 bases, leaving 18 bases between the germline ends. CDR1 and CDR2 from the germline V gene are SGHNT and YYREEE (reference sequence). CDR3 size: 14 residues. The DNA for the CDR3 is TGTGCCAGCAGCCAGGGTTCCCTGGGGGGGGGCTACACCTTC. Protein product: CASSQGSLGGGYTF.

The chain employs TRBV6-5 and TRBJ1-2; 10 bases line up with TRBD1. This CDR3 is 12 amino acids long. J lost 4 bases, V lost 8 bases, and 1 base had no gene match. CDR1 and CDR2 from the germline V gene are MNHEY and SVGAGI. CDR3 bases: TGTGCCAGCGGACAGGGGGGCTATGGCTACACCTTC. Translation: CASGQGGYGYTF.

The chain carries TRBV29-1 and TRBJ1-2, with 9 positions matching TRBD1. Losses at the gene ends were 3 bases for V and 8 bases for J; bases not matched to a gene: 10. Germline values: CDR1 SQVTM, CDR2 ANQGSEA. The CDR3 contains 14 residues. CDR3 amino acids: CSVEIRTGAQGYTF. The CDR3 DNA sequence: TGCAGCGTTGAGATAAGGACAGGGGCGCAGGGCTACACCTTC.

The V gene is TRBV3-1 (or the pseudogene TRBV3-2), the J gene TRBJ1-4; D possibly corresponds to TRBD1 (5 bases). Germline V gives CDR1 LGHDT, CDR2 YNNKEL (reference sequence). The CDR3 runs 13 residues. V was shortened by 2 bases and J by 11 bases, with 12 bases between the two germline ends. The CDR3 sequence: CASSQSSGRKLFF. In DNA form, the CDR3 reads TGTGCCAGCAGCCAATCTTCAGGGAGGAAACTGTTTTTT.

The CDR3 coding sequence is TGTGCCAGCAGCCTGTTCGAGAGCTCCTACGAGCAGTACTTC. This gives the protein CASSLFESSYEQYF. The rearrangement uses TRBV9 and TRBJ2-7; D is unresolved. This CDR3 contains 14 residues. Trimming cost V 4 bases and J 0 bases, with 11 bases left between them. Per germline, CDR1 SGDLS and CDR2 YYNGEE.

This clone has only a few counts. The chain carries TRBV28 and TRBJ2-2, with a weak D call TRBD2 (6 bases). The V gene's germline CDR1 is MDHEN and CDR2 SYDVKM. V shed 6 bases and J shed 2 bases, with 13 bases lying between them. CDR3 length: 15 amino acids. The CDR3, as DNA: TGTGCCAGCAGACCGGGACTCTCAAACACCGGGGAGCTGTTTTTT. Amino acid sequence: CASRPGLSNTGELFF.

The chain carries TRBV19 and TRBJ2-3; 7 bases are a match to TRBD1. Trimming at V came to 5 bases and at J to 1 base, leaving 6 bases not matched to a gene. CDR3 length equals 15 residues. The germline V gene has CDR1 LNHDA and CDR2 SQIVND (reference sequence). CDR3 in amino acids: CASSDGTARTDTQYF. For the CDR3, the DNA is TGTGCCAGTAGTGACGGGACAGCTCGCACAGATACGCAGTATTTT.

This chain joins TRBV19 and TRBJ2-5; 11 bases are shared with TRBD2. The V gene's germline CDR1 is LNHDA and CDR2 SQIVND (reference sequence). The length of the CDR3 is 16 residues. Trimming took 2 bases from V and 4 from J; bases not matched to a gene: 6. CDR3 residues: CASSIYSGGGRETQYF. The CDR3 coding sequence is TGTGCCAGTAGTATATATAGCGGGGGGGGACGAGAGACCCAGTACTTC.

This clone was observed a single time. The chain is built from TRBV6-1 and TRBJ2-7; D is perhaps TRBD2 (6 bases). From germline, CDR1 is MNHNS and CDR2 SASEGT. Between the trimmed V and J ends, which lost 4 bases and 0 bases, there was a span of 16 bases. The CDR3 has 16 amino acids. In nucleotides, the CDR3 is TGTGCCAGCAGTGCATTTCAGGGACTGAACTCCTACGAGCAGTACTTC. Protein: CASSAFQGLNSYEQYF.

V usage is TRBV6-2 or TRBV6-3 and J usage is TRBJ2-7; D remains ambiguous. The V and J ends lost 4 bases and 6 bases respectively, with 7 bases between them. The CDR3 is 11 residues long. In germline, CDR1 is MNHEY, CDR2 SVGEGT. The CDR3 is CASSSRFEQYF. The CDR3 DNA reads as TGTGCCAGCAGTTCCAGGTTCGAGCAGTACTTC.

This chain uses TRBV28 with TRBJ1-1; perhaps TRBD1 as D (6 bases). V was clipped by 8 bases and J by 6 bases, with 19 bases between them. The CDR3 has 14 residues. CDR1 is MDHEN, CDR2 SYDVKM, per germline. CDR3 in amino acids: CASPGRQGPAEAFF. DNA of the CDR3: TGTGCCAGCCCAGGACGGCAGGGGCCCGCTGAAGCTTTCTTT.

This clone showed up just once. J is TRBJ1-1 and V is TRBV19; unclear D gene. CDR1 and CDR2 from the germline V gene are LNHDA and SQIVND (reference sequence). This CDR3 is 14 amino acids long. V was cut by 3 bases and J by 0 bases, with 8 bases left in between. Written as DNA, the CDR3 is TGTGCCAGTAGTATTGTGGGCCTGAACACTGAAGCTTTCTTT. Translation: CASSIVGLNTEAFF.